The present TCR beta chain was sequenced within a study of spatial heterogeneity in lung cancer. Findings and caveats of the study: Within tumors, counts of expanded alpha and beta TCRs tracked tumor mutation counts.

MiXCR, applied by TCRdb to the 5' RACE reads, yields one record per CDR3 protein. The table has approximately 94,000 distinct CDR3 sequences, about 4.4% seen once; the top ten hold 21%. V shed 5 bases and J shed 6 bases, with 11 bases lying between them. Germline V gene lookup returns CDR1 MNHEY and CDR2 SMNVEV (reference sequence). This CDR3 has 14 amino acids. At least ten counts were recorded for this clonotype. Its antigen remains unidentified. Time point here: sample taken at primary tumor resection. Patients with untreated early-stage non-small cell lung cancer, numbering approximately 70, were the donors.

The sequenced sample was lung tumor tissue, obtained at surgery. The chain employs TRBV27 and TRBJ1-6; D is unresolved. The sequence was obtained from a male donor with early-stage non-small cell lung cancer. The CDR3 loop reads CASSPITFNSPLHF. The CDR3 bases are TGTGCCAGCAGTCCGATTACGTTTAATTCACCCCTCCACTTT.